This is a list of T cell receptor beta chains from one sample in a study of blood T cell repertoires in COVID-19. The method was immunoSEQ multiplex PCR; TCRdb's version includes in-frame clones alone and lacks a portion of them. The profile shows roughly 250,000 clones, 84% of them singletons. Material for sequencing was peripheral blood. The source of these receptors is a woman between 40 and 50 years old who had recovered from COVID-19. Both conserved end residues are part of each CDR3. A D gene is named only where the DNA matches it firmly. Rows may omit the clone size; those that give it use once, few, many or a size class.

TGTGCCAGCAGCTTGGCAGGGGTCACAGATACGCAGTATTTT,CASSLAGVTDTQYF,NA,NA,TRBJ2-3,TRBV5-4
TGTGCCATCAGAACACAGGAGCAAGAGACCCAGTACTTC,CAIRTQEQETQYF,few,NA,TRBJ2-5,TRBV10-3
TGTGCCAGCAGCTTAGGGCGGGGTACGCAGTATTTT,CASSLGRGTQYF,once,NA,TRBJ2-3,TRBV11-2
TGCGCCAGCAGCCCGGACAGGGGTGAAAAACTGTTTTTT,CASSPDRGEKLFF,NA,TRBD1,TRBJ1-4,TRBV5-1
TGTGCCAGCAGCCCCCCCGGCCTGAGGGATACGCAGTATTTT,CASSPPGLRDTQYF,few,NA,TRBJ2-3,TRBV9
TGTGCCAGCTGTACAGGGGATACCGAGACCCAGTACTTC,CASCTGDTETQYF,NA,TRBD1,TRBJ2-5,TRBV11-2
TGTGCCATCAGCGAAGGACTAGCGGGGATCACAGATACGCAGTATTTT,CAISEGLAGITDTQYF,NA,TRBD2,TRBJ2-3,TRBV10-3
TGCAGTGCTAGTCTGTTGGCACCTGACAATGAGCAGTTCTTC,CSASLLAPDNEQFF,NA,NA,TRBJ2-1,TRBV20-1
TGTGCCAGCAGCCCGGACAGGGTTGAGCAGTACTTC,CASSPDRVEQYF,NA,TRBD1,TRBJ2-7,TRBV7-6
TGTGCCAGCAGCCCAGGGGGCGCGGGTGGAAACACCATATATTTT,CASSPGGAGGNTIYF,NA,TRBD1,TRBJ1-3,TRBV28
TGTGCCAGCAGCTTAGACCGCAGGGGGCCAGAAGAAAAACTGTTTTTT,CASSLDRRGPEEKLFF,NA,TRBD1,TRBJ1-4,TRBV7-2
TGCGCCAGCAGCTCACAGGGGGATACGCAGTATTTT,CASSSQGDTQYF,once,TRBD1,TRBJ2-3,TRBV5-1
TGTGCCAGCAGTCTGGAGGGTGCAACTAATGAAAAACTGTTTTTT,CASSLEGATNEKLFF,once,NA,TRBJ1-4,TRBV2
TGTGCCAGTAGTATCCCAGGGCGTAGTGACTATGGCTACACCTTC,CASSIPGRSDYGYTF,NA,NA,TRBJ1-2,TRBV19
TGTGCCAGCAGTAGTTATCTGTCGGACACCATATATTTT,CASSSYLSDTIYF,NA,NA,TRBJ1-3,TRBV7-2
TGCGCCAGCAGCTTGGATTTGGCTAGCTCTGGAAACACCATATATTTT,CASSLDLASSGNTIYF,NA,NA,TRBJ1-3,TRBV5-1
TGTGCCAGTAGTAGGACAGGGGGCTCCTACGAGCAGTACTTC,CASSRTGGSYEQYF,once,TRBD1,TRBJ2-7,TRBV19
TGTGCCAGCAAACAGGGCAGAAATACGCAGTATTTT,CASKQGRNTQYF,NA,NA,TRBJ2-3,TRBV2
TGTGCCAGCAGGGAACAGGGGCCGTACAATGAGCAGTTCTTC,CASREQGPYNEQFF,NA,TRBD1,TRBJ2-1,TRBV2
TGCAGTGCTAATGACAGGGAAACTCAGCCCCAGCATTTT,CSANDRETQPQHF,NA,TRBD1,TRBJ1-5,TRBV20-1
TGTGCCAGCAGCTTGGCGGGGGGCAATCAGCCCCAGCATTTT,CASSLAGGNQPQHF,NA,NA,TRBJ1-5,TRBV5-6
TGTGCCAGCAGGGATCAGGGCGCTGAAGCTTTCTTT,CASRDQGAEAFF,NA,NA,TRBJ1-1,TRBV3-1/TRBV3-2
TGTGCCAGCAGCGCCCTAGCGGGGGGAGTTACCGGGGAGCTGTTTTTT,CASSALAGGVTGELFF,NA,TRBD2,TRBJ2-2,TRBV9
TGCGCCAGCAGCTTGGGGAGTAGCGGGGGAGATACGCAGTATTTT,CASSLGSSGGDTQYF,NA,TRBD2,TRBJ2-3,TRBV5-1
TGTGCCAGCAGCGCAGACAGAACTTATCAGCCCCAGCATTTT,CASSADRTYQPQHF,NA,NA,TRBJ1-5,TRBV2
TGTGCCAGCAGCTCCACTGACGGGTACTATGGCTACACCTTC,CASSSTDGYYGYTF,NA,NA,TRBJ1-2,TRBV2
TGTGCCAGCAACCTCGCCACAGGGACCTACGAGCAGTACTTC,CASNLATGTYEQYF,few,NA,TRBJ2-7,TRBV27
TGTGCCAGCAGTAGCGACAGCCAAAATCAGCCCCAGCATTTT,CASSSDSQNQPQHF,NA,NA,TRBJ1-5,TRBV2
TGCAGTGCTAGTAACCCTAGCGGGGGGCAAAAGCAGACCCAGTACTTC,CSASNPSGGQKQTQYF,NA,TRBD2,TRBJ2-5,TRBV20-1
TGTGCCAGCAGTTCCCGCAGCTCCTATAATTCACCCCTCCACTTT,CASSSRSSYNSPLHF,NA,NA,TRBJ1-6,TRBV28
TGTGCCAGCAGCTCGACTAGCGGGGGGGCCTATGAGCAGTTCTTC,CASSSTSGGAYEQFF,NA,TRBD2,TRBJ2-1,TRBV7-2